Below, 7 T cell receptor beta chains from the same sample are listed, as sequenced in a study of cytomegalovirus exposure and HLA in healthy donors. The PCR contained 60 Vbeta and 13 Jbeta primers. TCRdb's copy holds only in-frame clones and misses some; the assay was immunoSEQ multiplex PCR. Of under 250,000 clones in the sample, roughly 84% were seen once. Sequenced sample: PBMCs. These TCRs come from a boy aged 2-15 years in good health and CMV-seronegative.

The chain couples TRBV12-5 to TRBJ1-5; TRBD1 might be the D (5 bases). Trimming took off 1 base at V and 3 bases at J, with 19 bases between the two ends. This CDR3 has 18 residues. CDR1 LGHNT and CDR2 FRNRAP come from the germline V gene. The CDR3 region has the DNA TGTGCTAGTGGTTTGGACCCTATATTTGGACACCTCAATCAGCCCCAGCATTTT. It specifies CASGLDPIFGHLNQPQHF.

The chain combines TRBV27 with TRBJ2-1, with a possible D match to TRBD2 (5 bases). Germline V lookup: CDR1 MNHEY, CDR2 SMNVEV (reference sequence). V lost 3 bases to trimming and J lost 7 bases, with 22 bases between them. The CDR3 sequence is 17 residues long. The CDR3 region is CASSLENWPLRGNEQFF. The CDR3 region has the DNA TGTGCCAGCAGTTTGGAGAACTGGCCCCTTAGAGGGAATGAGCAGTTCTTC.

The chain carries TRBV6-5 and TRBJ2-7; 8 nucleotides align to TRBD2. After removal of 7 bases from V and 4 bases from J, the junction contained 9 bases not matched to a gene. From germline, CDR1 is MNHEY and CDR2 SVGAGI. CDR3 size: 14 residues. The CDR3 here is CASTPAGGGYEQYF. CDR3 coding DNA: TGTGCCAGCACCCCCGCGGGGGGTGGGTACGAGCAGTACTTC.

The V and J genes are TRBV18 and TRBJ2-7; D is possibly TRBD1 (6 bases). CDR1 KGHSH and CDR2 LQKENI come from the germline V gene. V was pared by 6 bases and J by 7 bases, with 13 bases between. The CDR3 runs to 12 residues. CDR3 loop: CASSRTATEQYF. As DNA, the CDR3 is TGTGCCAGCTCCCGGACAGCTACGGAGCAGTACTTC.

This chain joins TRBV15 and TRBJ2-7, with 8 bases identical to TRBD2. V was pared by 1 base and J by 5 bases, with 4 bases of the junction left unmatched. Looked up from germline, CDR1 is LNHNV and CDR2 is YYDKDF (reference sequence). The CDR3 totals 14 residues. The CDR3 sequence is CATSRVAGGDEQYF. The DNA of the CDR3 is TGTGCCACCAGCAGAGTGGCGGGGGGCGACGAGCAGTACTTC.

V is TRBV2 and J is TRBJ2-5; 10 nucleotides align to TRBD2. The CDR3 is 19 residues long. Germline V lookup: CDR1 SNHLY, CDR2 FYNNEI. The junction had 18 bases not matched to a gene; V was cut back by 6 bases and J by 2 bases. The CDR3 is CASRPFEWGGLAEQETQYF. CDR3 nucleotide sequence: TGTGCCAGCAGGCCCTTTGAGTGGGGTGGACTAGCGGAACAAGAGACCCAGTACTTC.

Details on this clone: The junction departs from germline at one end; a sequencing error may be responsible. V usage is TRBV7-9 and J usage is TRBJ1-5, with D uncertain. The CDR3 is made up of 16 amino acids. The germline V gene encodes CDR1 SEHNR and CDR2 FQNEAQ (reference sequence). The CDR3: CSSSPLTASPDQPQHF. The CDR3 bases are TGTTCCAGCAGCCCGCTCACAGCCAGTCCGGATCAGCCCCAGCATTTT.